This TCR beta chain is drawn from a study of T cells in pancreatic ductal adenocarcinoma. In the case of this clone: Its target is not known.

Notes on the study in general: The resected pancreatic cancer cohort was biased toward the minority with early-stage disease. Comparisons of tumor and blood clonality may show falsely lower tumor diversity.

The selected patients with pancreatic ductal adenocarcinoma had surgery but no neoadjuvant therapy. Clones were read by immunoSEQ multiplex PCR, and TCRdb kept only the in-frame ones, dropping some. This table holds roughly 100,000 clones, 90% to 95% found once. CDR1 is KGHSH and CDR2 is LQKENI in the germline V gene. This CDR3 comprises 16 residues. V lost 6 bases and J lost 6; bases outside the gene matches: 8. Input material: PBMCs. The TCR comes from a human donor with pancreatic ductal adenocarcinoma. The rearrangement uses TRBV18 and TRBJ2-7; 16 bases align to TRBD2. The DNA of the CDR3 is TGTGCCAGCTCTCCCGGGACTAGCGGGAGGGCCGTCGAGCAGTACTTC. The encoded protein is CASSPGTSGRAVEQYF. Complete variable domain (other parts from reference TRBV18 and TRBJ2-7): NAGVMQNPRHLVRRRGQEARLRCSPMKGHSHVYWYRQLPEEGLKFMVYLQKENIIDESGMPKERFSAEFPKEGPSILRIQQVVRGDSAAYFCASSPGTSGRAVEQYFGPGTRLTVT.